This T cell receptor beta chain was captured by sequencing in a study of blood T cell repertoires in COVID-19. The wider study: Acute and convalescent COVID-19 samples came from the United States, Italy and Spain. PBMCs, B-cell-depleted T cells, or T cells were the source of the cDNA or gDNA that made up the material.

While infection was still active, Seattle patients were enrolled and then followed longitudinally. The CDR3 is made up of 14 amino acids. From germline, CDR1 is GTSNPN and CDR2 SVGIG (reference sequence). Trimming at V came to 3 bases and at J to 1 base, leaving 1 base not matched to a gene. Some clones are missing from TCRdb's copy, which holds only in-frame ones; the method was immunoSEQ multiplex PCR. Of roughly 340,000 clones listed, 88% were seen once; the top ten hold 7% to 8%. V is TRBV30 and J is TRBJ2-3; 10 positions agree with TRBD2. The source of this sequence is a woman between 70 and 85 years old with COVID-19, enrolled during active disease. The specimen was peripheral blood. The CDR3 here is CAWRLAGGTDTQYF. CDR3 nucleotides: TGTGCCTGGAGGCTAGCGGGGGGCACAGATACGCAGTATTTT.